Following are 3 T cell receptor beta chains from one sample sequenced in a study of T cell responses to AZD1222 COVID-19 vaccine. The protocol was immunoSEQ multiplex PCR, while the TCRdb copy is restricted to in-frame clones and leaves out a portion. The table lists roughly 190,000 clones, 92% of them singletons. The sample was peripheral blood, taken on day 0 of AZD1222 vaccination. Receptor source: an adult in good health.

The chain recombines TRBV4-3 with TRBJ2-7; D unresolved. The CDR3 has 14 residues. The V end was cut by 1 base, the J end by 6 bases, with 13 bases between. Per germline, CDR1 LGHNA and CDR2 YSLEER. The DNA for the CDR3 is TGCGCCAGCAGCCAAGGTTCGAAGGTTGGCGAGCAGTACTTC. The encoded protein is CASSQGSKVGEQYF.

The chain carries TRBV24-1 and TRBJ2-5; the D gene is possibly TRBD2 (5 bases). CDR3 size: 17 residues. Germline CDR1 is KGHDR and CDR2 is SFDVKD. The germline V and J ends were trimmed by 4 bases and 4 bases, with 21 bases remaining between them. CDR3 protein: CATSDRASPSVGETQYF. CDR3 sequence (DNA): TGTGCCACCAGTGACCGCGCTAGCCCGTCGGTTGGAGAGACCCAGTACTTC.

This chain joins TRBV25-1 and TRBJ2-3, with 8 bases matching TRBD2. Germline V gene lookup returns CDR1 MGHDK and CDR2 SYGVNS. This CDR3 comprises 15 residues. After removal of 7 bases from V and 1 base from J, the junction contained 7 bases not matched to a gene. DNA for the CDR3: TGTGCCAGCACCCGGACTAGCTCGGGCACAGATACGCAGTATTTT. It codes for CASTRTSSGTDTQYF.